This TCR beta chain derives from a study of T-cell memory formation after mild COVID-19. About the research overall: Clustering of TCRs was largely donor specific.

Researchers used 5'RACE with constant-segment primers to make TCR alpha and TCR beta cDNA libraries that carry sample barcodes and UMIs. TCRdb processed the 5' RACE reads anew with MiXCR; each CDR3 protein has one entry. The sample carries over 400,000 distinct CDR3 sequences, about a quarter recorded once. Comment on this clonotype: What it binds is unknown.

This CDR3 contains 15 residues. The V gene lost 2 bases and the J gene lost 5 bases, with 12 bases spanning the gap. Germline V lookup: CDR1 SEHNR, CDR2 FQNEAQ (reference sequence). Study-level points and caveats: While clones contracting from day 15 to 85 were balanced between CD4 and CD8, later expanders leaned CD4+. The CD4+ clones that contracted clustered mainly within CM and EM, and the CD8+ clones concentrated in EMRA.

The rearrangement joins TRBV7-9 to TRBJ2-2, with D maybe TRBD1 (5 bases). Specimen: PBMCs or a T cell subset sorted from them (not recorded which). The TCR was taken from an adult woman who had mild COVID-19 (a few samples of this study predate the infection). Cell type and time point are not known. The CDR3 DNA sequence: TGTGCCAGCAGCTTAACCAGGGCAGAGACCGGGGAGCTGTTTTTT. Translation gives CASSLTRAETGELFF.